A single sample is the source of the 9 T cell receptor beta chains below, sequenced in a study of CD8 T cells in ankylosing spondylitis. TCRdb re-called the 5' RACE reads with MiXCR, one entry per CDR3 protein. Of 200,000 to 300,000 distinct CDR3 sequences listed, 8.2% are singletons. The specimen was blood, either unsorted or a sorted T cell fraction (not recorded which). The receptor set was obtained from a female donor with ankylosing spondylitis or in good health (not recorded which).

This clonotype occurred many times. This rearrangement joins TRBV12-3 or TRBV12-4 to TRBJ2-7; D call uncertain. The CDR3 length is 15 residues. V shed 3 bases and J shed 3 bases, with 15 bases lying between them. The CDR3 DNA reads TGTGCCAGCAGTTTTTACGGACGGAAAATCTACGAGCAGTACTTC. It is translated as CASSFYGRKIYEQYF.

This clonotype was seen at least ten times. This chain links TRBV20-1 with TRBJ2-3; 8 bases are shared with TRBD2. The J segment lost 3 bases and the V segment lost 6 bases, leaving 8 bases of the junction unmatched. The CDR3 consists of 14 residues. Per the germline V gene, CDR1 is DFQATT and CDR2 is SNEGSKA (reference sequence). CDR3 residues: CSAAPGGGTDTQYF. DNA of the CDR3: TGCAGTGCCGCCCCCGGGGGGGGGACAGATACGCAGTATTTT.

This clonotype has a count of ten or more. This chain links TRBV13 with TRBJ1-1; D is perhaps TRBD1 (6 bases). Trimming removed 5 bases from V and 4 bases from J, with 17 bases in between. Per germline, CDR1 PRHDT and CDR2 FYEKMQ (reference sequence). The CDR3 spans 15 residues. The CDR3 DNA reads as TGTGCCAGCAGCCTCCGGCAGGGGAGGAGCACTGAAGCTTTCTTT. Translation gives CASSLRQGRSTEAFF.

This clonotype was counted ten times or more. The V and J genes are TRBV15 and TRBJ2-2; D ambiguous. This CDR3 is 17 amino acids long. CDR1 and CDR2 from the germline V gene are LNHNV and YYDKDF (reference sequence). Trimming took off 1 base at V and 3 bases at J, with 15 bases between the two ends. The CDR3 here is CATSRAPALTYTGELFF. The CDR3 coding sequence is TGTGCCACCAGCAGAGCCCCTGCCCTGACCTACACCGGGGAGCTGTTTTTT.

At least ten counts were recorded for this clonotype. This sequence joins TRBV4-3 and TRBJ1-2; D remains ambiguous. The CDR3 has 14 residues. Germline V gene sequence: CDR1 LGHNA, CDR2 YSLEER. V was cut by 1 base and J by 3 bases, with 9 bases left in between. The CDR3 DNA is TGCGCCAGCAGCCAAGGCGGGGATGACTATGGCTACACCTTC. Protein product: CASSQGGDDYGYTF.

In this sample, this clonotype turned up many times. The chain couples TRBV19 to TRBJ2-7; 10 bases map to TRBD2. After removal of 3 bases from V and 6 bases from J, the junction contained 5 bases not matched to a gene. The CDR3 spans 14 residues. Germline CDR1 is LNHDA and CDR2 is SQIVND (reference sequence). The CDR3 is CASSILAGDSEQYF. The CDR3 nucleotides read TGTGCCAGTAGTATCCTAGCGGGAGACTCCGAGCAGTACTTC.

There are many counts of this clonotype. This sequence joins TRBV4-3 and TRBJ2-1, with D possibly matching TRBD2 (5 bases). Germline V lookup: CDR1 LGHNA, CDR2 YSLEER. This CDR3 contains 15 residues. V shed 1 base and J shed 0 bases, with 7 bases lying between them. The CDR3 is CASSQVRGSYNEQFF. The CDR3 coding sequence is TGCGCCAGCAGCCAAGTTCGGGGCTCCTACAATGAGCAGTTCTTC.

This clonotype was found many times. V is TRBV12-5 and J is TRBJ2-2; D might be TRBD1 (6 bases). Germline lookup yields CDR1 LGHNT and CDR2 FRNRAP. Trimming took off 6 bases at V and 6 bases at J, with 17 bases between the two ends. This CDR3 is built from 15 residues. The CDR3: CASGPGQGLSGELFF. As DNA, the CDR3 is TGTGCTAGTGGCCCCGGTCAGGGGTTGTCCGGGGAGCTGTTTTTT. Using reference TRBV12-5 and TRBJ2-2 for the parts outside the CDR3, the full variable domain is DARVTQTPRHKVTEMGQEVTMRCQPILGHNTVFWYRQTMMQGLELLAYFRNRAPLDDSGMPKDRFSAEMPDATLATLKIQPSEPRDSAVYFCASGPGQGLSGELFFGEGSRLTVL.

In its sample, this clonotype was seen many times. This chain uses TRBV12-3 or TRBV12-4 with TRBJ2-5; D is perhaps TRBD1 (6 bases). Trimming took off 2 bases at V and 5 bases at J, with 9 bases between the two ends. The CDR3 length is 13 residues. This CDR3 reads CASSLTGKETQYF. CDR3 nucleotide sequence: TGTGCCAGCAGTTTAACAGGGAAGGAGACCCAGTACTTC.